Listed below are T cell receptor beta chains from one sample, sequenced in a study of T cell clonotyping in hematopoietic cell transplantation. Profiling relied on immunoSEQ multiplex PCR, and the TCRdb table lists in-frame clones only, not all of them. This sample has roughly 50,000 clones, with 65% to 90% found just once. The sample in question was peripheral blood mononuclear cells, obtained before stem cell transplant. The receptors were sampled from a man between 60 and 70 years old with biphenotypic leukemia. Some clones in this sample may be carry-over from other donors' samples. Both conserved end residues are part of each CDR3. D genes are given only for firm matches. Not all rows give a size; the values are once, few, many and, for expanded clones, a class.

v_call: TRBV4-1
clone_size: -
j_call: TRBJ1-4
d_call: -
cdr3_aa: CASSPHADITNEKLFF
cdr3_nt: TGCGCCAGCAGCCCTCACGCGGACATAACTAATGAAAAACTGTTTTTT

v_call: TRBV4-1
clone_size: -
j_call: TRBJ2-1
d_call: -
cdr3_aa: CASRLSLPDNEQFF
cdr3_nt: TGCGCCAGCAGGCTTAGTTTACCAGACAATGAGCAGTTCTTC

v_call: TRBV11-2
clone_size: -
j_call: TRBJ2-3
d_call: -
cdr3_aa: CASSLPSTDTQYF
cdr3_nt: TGTGCCAGCAGCCTCCCTAGCACAGATACGCAGTATTTT

v_call: TRBV19
clone_size: -
j_call: TRBJ1-1
d_call: -
cdr3_aa: CASSPYVRNTEAFF
cdr3_nt: TGTGCCAGTAGTCCGTACGTTAGGAACACTGAAGCTTTCTTT

v_call: TRBV30
clone_size: -
j_call: TRBJ1-2
d_call: TRBD1
cdr3_aa: CAWSAQTGVVGYTF
cdr3_nt: TGTGCCTGGAGTGCCCAGACAGGGGTGGTAGGCTACACCTTC

v_call: TRBV5-6
clone_size: -
j_call: TRBJ1-2
d_call: -
cdr3_aa: CASSLPGVVAYGYTF
cdr3_nt: TGTGCCAGCAGCCTTCCGGGGGTGGTTGCGTATGGCTACACCTTC

v_call: TRBV10-3
clone_size: once
j_call: TRBJ2-7
d_call: TRBD2
cdr3_aa: CAISEASGRNEQYF
cdr3_nt: TGTGCCATCAGTGAGGCTAGCGGGAGAAACGAGCAGTACTTC

v_call: TRBV10-3
clone_size: -
j_call: TRBJ1-1
d_call: -
cdr3_aa: CATRDGINTEAFF
cdr3_nt: TGTGCCACCCGAGACGGAATAAACACTGAAGCTTTCTTT

v_call: TRBV7-2
clone_size: -
j_call: TRBJ1-2
d_call: TRBD1
cdr3_aa: CASSVDRGINYGYTF
cdr3_nt: TGTGCCAGCAGCGTCGACAGGGGTATTAACTATGGCTACACCTTC

v_call: TRBV27
clone_size: -
j_call: TRBJ1-1
d_call: -
cdr3_aa: CASSLYAESTEAFF
cdr3_nt: TGTGCCAGCAGTTTATACGCAGAGAGCACTGAAGCTTTCTTT

v_call: TRBV18
clone_size: -
j_call: TRBJ2-7
d_call: -
cdr3_aa: CASSPGNRARQYF
cdr3_nt: TGTGCCAGCTCACCTGGGAACAGGGCCAGGCAGTACTTC

v_call: TRBV4-1
clone_size: -
j_call: TRBJ2-1
d_call: -
cdr3_aa: CASSQLDILSYNEQFF
cdr3_nt: TGCGCCAGCAGCCAATTAGACATCCTCTCCTACAATGAGCAGTTCTTC

v_call: TRBV20-1
clone_size: -
j_call: TRBJ1-2
d_call: -
cdr3_aa: CSATGSGGYTF
cdr3_nt: TGCAGTGCTACAGGGAGTGGGGGCTACACCTTC

v_call: TRBV6-5
clone_size: -
j_call: TRBJ2-1
d_call: TRBD1
cdr3_aa: CASSLTGTANNEQFF
cdr3_nt: TGTGCCAGCAGTCTCACCGGGACAGCAAACAATGAGCAGTTCTTC

v_call: TRBV7-9
clone_size: -
j_call: TRBJ2-7
d_call: -
cdr3_aa: CASSPRGGYEQYF
cdr3_nt: TGTGCCAGCAGCCCCAGGGGGGGCTACGAGCAGTACTTC

v_call: TRBV5-4
clone_size: -
j_call: TRBJ1-1
d_call: TRBD1
cdr3_aa: CASSLLSGTGGFDTEAFF
cdr3_nt: TGTGCCAGCAGCTTACTCTCCGGGACAGGGGGCTTTGACACTGAAGCTTTCTTT

v_call: TRBV30
clone_size: once
j_call: TRBJ2-7
d_call: -
cdr3_aa: CAWSVLPGRALSSYEQYF
cdr3_nt: TGTGCCTGGAGTGTACTCCCCGGTCGGGCCCTGAGCTCCTACGAGCAGTACTTC

v_call: TRBV4-2
clone_size: -
j_call: TRBJ1-5
d_call: -
cdr3_aa: CASSQDGTAGQPQHF
cdr3_nt: TGTGCCAGCAGCCAAGATGGTACGGCCGGTCAGCCCCAGCATTTT

v_call: TRBV4-2
clone_size: -
j_call: TRBJ1-5
d_call: TRBD1
cdr3_aa: CASSQDPGGRDQPQHF
cdr3_nt: TGTGCCAGCAGCCAAGATCCAGGGGGCCGAGATCAGCCCCAGCATTTT

v_call: TRBV30
clone_size: -
j_call: TRBJ1-3
d_call: -
cdr3_aa: CAWSDRASGNTIYF
cdr3_nt: TGTGCCTGGAGTGACAGGGCCTCTGGAAACACCATATATTTT

v_call: TRBV30
clone_size: -
j_call: TRBJ1-1
d_call: -
cdr3_aa: CAWSVPPSETEAFF
cdr3_nt: TGTGCCTGGAGTGTACCCCCGTCCGAGACTGAAGCTTTCTTT

v_call: TRBV28
clone_size: -
j_call: TRBJ1-1
d_call: -
cdr3_aa: CASSSRVFRDEAFF
cdr3_nt: TGTGCCAGCAGTTCCAGGGTATTCCGGGATGAAGCTTTCTTT

v_call: TRBV4-1
clone_size: -
j_call: TRBJ1-1
d_call: TRBD1
cdr3_aa: CASSEDRVNTEAFF
cdr3_nt: TGCGCCAGCAGCGAAGACAGGGTCAACACTGAAGCTTTCTTT

v_call: TRBV28
clone_size: once
j_call: TRBJ2-7
d_call: -
cdr3_aa: CASSFSSYEQYF
cdr3_nt: TGTGCCAGCAGTTTCAGCTCCTACGAGCAGTACTTC

v_call: TRBV11-2
clone_size: -
j_call: TRBJ2-7
d_call: TRBD2
cdr3_aa: CASSPPGRGSYEQYF
cdr3_nt: TGTGCCAGCAGCCCCCCCGGGAGGGGCTCCTACGAGCAGTACTTC

v_call: TRBV27
clone_size: -
j_call: TRBJ2-2
d_call: -
cdr3_aa: CASSPRTSIGGTGELFF
cdr3_nt: TGTGCCAGCAGTCCCCGAACTAGTATAGGGGGGACCGGGGAGCTGTTTTTT

v_call: TRBV7-6
clone_size: -
j_call: TRBJ2-7
d_call: -
cdr3_aa: CASSLGPTEQYF
cdr3_nt: TGTGCCAGCAGCTTAGGCCCGACCGAGCAGTACTTC

v_call: TRBV5-1
clone_size: -
j_call: TRBJ2-2
d_call: -
cdr3_aa: CASSSATGPRTGELFF
cdr3_nt: TGCGCCAGCAGCTCGGCGACAGGACCCCGAACCGGGGAGCTGTTTTTT

v_call: TRBV19
clone_size: few
j_call: TRBJ1-5
d_call: -
cdr3_aa: CASSRGEGFQPQHF
cdr3_nt: TGTGCCAGTAGTAGGGGAGAGGGGTTCCAGCCCCAGCATTTT

v_call: TRBV19
clone_size: -
j_call: TRBJ1-5
d_call: -
cdr3_aa: CASSRVRVGSFQPQHF
cdr3_nt: TGTGCCAGTAGTAGGGTGAGGGTAGGGTCTTTTCAGCCCCAGCATTTT

v_call: TRBV28
clone_size: -
j_call: TRBJ1-1
d_call: -
cdr3_aa: CASSLGSTEAFF
cdr3_nt: TGTGCCAGCAGTTTAGGGAGCACTGAAGCTTTCTTT

v_call: TRBV30
clone_size: -
j_call: TRBJ1-1
d_call: -
cdr3_aa: CAWSPGENTEAFF
cdr3_nt: TGTGCCTGGAGTCCGGGGGAGAACACTGAAGCTTTCTTT

v_call: TRBV5-1
clone_size: -
j_call: TRBJ1-1
d_call: -
cdr3_aa: CASSPETGEAFF
cdr3_nt: TGCGCCAGCAGCCCGGAAACAGGAGAAGCTTTCTTT

v_call: TRBV30
clone_size: -
j_call: TRBJ1-1
d_call: TRBD1
cdr3_aa: CAWIETGGMRNTEAFF
cdr3_nt: TGTGCCTGGATCGAGACAGGGGGTATGAGGAACACTGAAGCTTTCTTT

v_call: TRBV18
clone_size: -
j_call: TRBJ1-1
d_call: -
cdr3_aa: CASSRIGGDTEAFF
cdr3_nt: TGTGCCAGCTCACGAATAGGGGGAGACACTGAAGCTTTCTTT

v_call: TRBV5-1
clone_size: -
j_call: TRBJ1-1
d_call: -
cdr3_aa: CASSPGPSESGTEAFF
cdr3_nt: TGCGCCAGCAGCCCGGGCCCGTCTGAATCGGGCACTGAAGCTTTCTTT

v_call: TRBV4-1
clone_size: -
j_call: TRBJ1-2
d_call: -
cdr3_aa: CASSQLYGVPTDGYTF
cdr3_nt: TGCGCCAGCAGCCAATTATATGGTGTGCCGACGGATGGCTACACCTTC

v_call: TRBV2
clone_size: few
j_call: TRBJ1-1
d_call: -
cdr3_aa: CASTLVDTEAFF
cdr3_nt: TGTGCCAGCACTCTAGTGGACACTGAAGCTTTCTTT

v_call: TRBV30
clone_size: -
j_call: TRBJ2-7
d_call: TRBD1
cdr3_aa: CAWSSRTGSNEQYF
cdr3_nt: TGTGCCTGGAGTTCGCGGACAGGGTCCAACGAGCAGTACTTC

v_call: TRBV6-1
clone_size: once
j_call: TRBJ2-1
d_call: -
cdr3_aa: CASSEKGENEQFF
cdr3_nt: TGTGCCAGCAGTGAGAAGGGTGAGAATGAGCAGTTCTTC

v_call: TRBV6-5
clone_size: -
j_call: TRBJ2-1
d_call: -
cdr3_aa: CASSYVGQTNEQFF
cdr3_nt: TGTGCCAGCAGTTACGTCGGACAGACCAATGAGCAGTTCTTC

v_call: TRBV2
clone_size: -
j_call: TRBJ2-3
d_call: TRBD2
cdr3_aa: CASNPGLAGDTQYF
cdr3_nt: TGTGCCAGCAACCCGGGACTAGCGGGAGATACGCAGTATTTT

v_call: TRBV25-1
clone_size: -
j_call: TRBJ1-1
d_call: -
cdr3_aa: CASSMGGANIQAFF
cdr3_nt: TGTGCCAGCAGCATGGGGGGGGCGAATATTCAAGCTTTCTTT

v_call: TRBV2
clone_size: -
j_call: TRBJ1-1
d_call: -
cdr3_aa: CASQTPQLNTEAFF
cdr3_nt: TGTGCCAGCCAGACCCCCCAGTTGAACACTGAAGCTTTCTTT

v_call: TRBV28
clone_size: once
j_call: TRBJ2-1
d_call: TRBD1
cdr3_aa: CASSLAGDSHNEQFF
cdr3_nt: TGTGCCAGCAGTTTGGCTGGGGACAGTCACAATGAGCAGTTCTTC

v_call: TRBV11-2
clone_size: -
j_call: TRBJ2-5
d_call: -
cdr3_aa: CASSLDVSEETQYF
cdr3_nt: TGTGCCAGCAGCTTAGACGTTTCGGAAGAGACCCAGTACTTC

v_call: TRBV6-5
clone_size: few
j_call: TRBJ2-2
d_call: TRBD2
cdr3_aa: CASRGLAANTGELFF
cdr3_nt: TGTGCCAGCAGGGGACTAGCAGCGAACACCGGGGAGCTGTTTTTT

v_call: TRBV5-1
clone_size: -
j_call: TRBJ2-2
d_call: -
cdr3_aa: CASSSLGEVTGELFF
cdr3_nt: TGCGCCAGCAGCTCCCTCGGAGAGGTCACCGGGGAGCTGTTTTTT

v_call: TRBV19
clone_size: -
j_call: TRBJ2-7
d_call: TRBD2
cdr3_aa: CASSTLGGSGGAAEQYF
cdr3_nt: TGTGCCAGTAGTACGCTCGGGGGAAGCGGGGGGGCCGCCGAGCAGTACTTC

v_call: TRBV28
clone_size: -
j_call: TRBJ1-2
d_call: -
cdr3_aa: CASSLGTGGDYGYTF
cdr3_nt: TGTGCCAGCAGTTTAGGAACAGGCGGGGACTATGGCTACACCTTC

v_call: TRBV5-4
clone_size: -
j_call: TRBJ2-5
d_call: TRBD1
cdr3_aa: CASSRRGQGKQETQYF
cdr3_nt: TGTGCCAGCAGCAGGAGGGGACAGGGAAAACAAGAGACCCAGTACTTC

v_call: TRBV6-6
clone_size: -
j_call: TRBJ2-3
d_call: TRBD2
cdr3_aa: CASSYAQAGEPDTQYF
cdr3_nt: TGTGCCAGCAGTTACGCACAAGCGGGAGAGCCAGATACGCAGTATTTT